A single sample gave rise to the 3 T cell receptor beta chains below, sequenced in a study of T cell responses to AZD1222 COVID-19 vaccine. Using immunoSEQ multiplex PCR, the repertoire was profiled, and TCRdb retains in-frame clones only, with some absent. Of about 150,000 clones in the sample, 87% were seen once. The sample in question was peripheral blood, obtained 28 days after the second AZD1222 dose. The receptors originated from an adult who received the AZD1222 COVID-19 vaccine.

The rearrangement joins TRBV2 to TRBJ1-4, with D perhaps TRBD1 (6 bases). The ends were cut back, 4 bases at V and 8 bases at J, with 11 bases in the middle. Germline lookup yields CDR1 SNHLY and CDR2 FYNNEI. The CDR3 runs 13 residues. The chain's CDR3 is CASSARGGEKLFF. CDR3 nucleotides: TGTGCCAGCAGTGCCAGGGGAGGCGAAAAACTGTTTTTT. Filled out from reference TRBV2 and TRBJ1-4, the complete variable domain reads EPEVTQTPSHQVTQMGQEVILRCVPISNHLYFYWYRQILGQKVEFLVSFYNNEISEKSEIFDDQFSVERPDGSNFTLKIRSTKLEDSAMYFCASSARGGEKLFFGSGTQLSVL.

CDR3 residues: CASSQESLGSYGYTF. CDR3 in DNA: TGTGCCAGCAGCCAAGAGAGTTTAGGGAGCTATGGCTACACCTTC. The rearrangement links TRBV3-1 (or the pseudogene TRBV3-2) to TRBJ1-2; D remains ambiguous. Trimming cost V 0 bases and J 4 bases, with 12 bases left between them. Germline values: CDR1 LGHDT, CDR2 YNNKEL (reference sequence). The CDR3 is made up of 15 amino acids.

This chain links TRBV27 with TRBJ2-1; 10 positions agree with TRBD2. V lost 7 bases to trimming and J lost 5 bases; unmatched junction nucleotides: 17. The CDR3 runs 18 residues. Germline V gives CDR1 MNHEY, CDR2 SMNVEV (reference sequence). The chain's CDR3 is CASISRALGLAGDNEQFF. CDR3 nucleotide sequence: TGTGCCAGCATCTCCAGGGCCCTCGGTCTAGCGGGAGACAATGAGCAGTTCTTC.